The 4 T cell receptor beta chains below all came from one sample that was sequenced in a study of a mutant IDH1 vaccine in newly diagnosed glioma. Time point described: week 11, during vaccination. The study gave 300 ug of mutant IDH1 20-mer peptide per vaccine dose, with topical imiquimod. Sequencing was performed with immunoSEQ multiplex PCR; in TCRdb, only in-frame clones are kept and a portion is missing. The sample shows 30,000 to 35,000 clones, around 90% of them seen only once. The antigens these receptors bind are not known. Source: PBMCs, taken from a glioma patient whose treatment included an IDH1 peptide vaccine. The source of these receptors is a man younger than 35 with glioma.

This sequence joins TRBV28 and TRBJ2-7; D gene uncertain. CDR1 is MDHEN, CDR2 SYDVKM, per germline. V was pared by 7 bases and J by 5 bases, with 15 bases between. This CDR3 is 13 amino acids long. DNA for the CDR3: TGTGCCAGCAATGGTGGGTTTCGGGACGAGCAGTACTTC. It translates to CASNGGFRDEQYF.

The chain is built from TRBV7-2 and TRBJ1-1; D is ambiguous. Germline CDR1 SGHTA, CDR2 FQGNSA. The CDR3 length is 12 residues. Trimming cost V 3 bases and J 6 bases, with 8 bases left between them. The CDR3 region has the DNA TGTGCCAGCAGCTTCGGGGAAGCTGAAGCTTTCTTT. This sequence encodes CASSFGEAEAFF.

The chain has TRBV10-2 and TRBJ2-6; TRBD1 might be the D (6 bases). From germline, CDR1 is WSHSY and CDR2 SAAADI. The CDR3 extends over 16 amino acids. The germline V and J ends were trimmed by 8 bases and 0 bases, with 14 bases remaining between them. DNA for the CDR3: TGCGCCAGCGCCCCCAGGGGAACCTCTGGGGCCAACGTCCTGACTTTC. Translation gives CASAPRGTSGANVLTF.

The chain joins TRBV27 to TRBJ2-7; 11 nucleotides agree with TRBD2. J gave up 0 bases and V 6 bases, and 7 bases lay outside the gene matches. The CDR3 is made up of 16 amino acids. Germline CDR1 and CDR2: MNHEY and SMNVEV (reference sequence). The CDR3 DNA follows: TGTGCCAGCAGCGCCGCCGGGACTAGCGGCTCCTACGAGCAGTACTTC. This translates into CASSAAGTSGSYEQYF.